This TCR beta chain stems from a study of beta chain features in type 1 diabetes. Turning to the study itself: On cell yields, gender and age, patients and healthy donors were similar. Study-level results: The similarity of naive, central memory and Treg TCRB repertoires appeared greater among patients than among healthy donors. In every one of the four CD4+ subsets, TCRB CDR3s were moderately but significantly shorter in Type 1 diabetes patients. The question left open here concerned HLA type influencing TCRB rearrangement.

A remark on this clone: Its matching antigen is unknown. Distinct nucleotide sequences in the sample also encode this CDR3.

Reverse transcribing all isolated RNA meant expressed TCRB transcripts were sequenced. Sequencing was performed with immunoSEQ multiplex PCR; in TCRdb, only in-frame clones are kept and a portion is missing. The profile shows around 190,000 clones, roughly an eighth of them singletons. This TCR derives from a young woman in good health. The sequenced sample was central memory CD4+ T cells from blood.

CDR3 nucleotides: TGCGCCAGCAGCTTGGCCGGGAACACTGAAGCTTTCTTT. As protein: CASSLAGNTEAFF. V and J are TRBV5-1 and TRBJ1-1; D is unresolved. Per the germline V gene, CDR1 is SGHRS and CDR2 is YFSETQ. The CDR3 is 13 residues long. The V gene lost 0 bases and the J gene lost 1 base, with 4 bases spanning the gap.